This T cell receptor beta chain was identified in a study of T cells in Graves' hyperthyroidism and ophthalmopathy (dated by TCRdb to about 2019). For the wider study: To identify TCR V-J signatures that set the groups apart, the researchers used a discovery cohort of more than 95 patients, made up of approximately 43 with Graves' ophthalmopathy and 55 to 65 with stable Graves' hyperthyroidism. The paper describes TCR Vbeta CDR3 sequencing of 140 or so peripheral blood samples, made up of about 41 ophthalmopathy patients, more than 70 hyperthyroidism patients and about 17 progressor patients. Whether ophthalmopathy could be predicted prospectively was tested in an independent validation cohort made up of roughly 20 hyperthyroidism patients plus 17 patients who later progressed to ophthalmopathy. In about 6 Graves' hyperthyroidism patients, the study also compared T-cell repertoires from thyroid tissue with T-cell repertoires from blood. Once sampling was done, hyperthyroidism patients were given methimazole at a starting dose of 30 mg daily, whereas ophthalmopathy patients were given high-dose intravenous methylprednisolone. The approximately 98 discovery patients were randomly divided into training and test sets at a 7:3 ratio.

The CDR1 and CDR2 encoded by the germline V gene (reference sequence) are MNHNY and SVGAGI. Here V drops 6 bases and J drops 5 bases, and the junction holds 3 bases not matched to any gene. Reading from cysteine to phenylalanine, the CDR3 counts 14 amino acids. Here the CDR3 DNA is all that survives: 42 bases in frame from base 1. The TCR beta CDR3 regions were amplified from the RNA transcripts. The TCR CDR3 was subjected to a first round of RT-PCR using the HTBI primer set and the Qiagen OneStep RT-PCR kit. Libraries were constructed in a second round of multiplex PCR, after which size selection and purification were performed. Libraries were sequenced paired-end with 100 bp reads on an Illumina HiSeq2000. Per the authors' processing: SOAPnuke was used to process the raw data, removing reads that contained adapters or uncalled bases, had a mean Phred below 15, or lacked an exact match to the constant primer or identifier. High-quality paired reads were merged with COPE v1.2.5, and unique nucleotide sequences were defined as clonotypes. MiTCR v1.1 was used to align clonotypes to the IMGT TRBV, TRBD and TRBJ reference segments. The analysis was restricted to V-J combinations with a frequency above 0.0001, which together covered 99.2% of the repertoires. The TCS score was defined as F50 (clonal expansion) divided by E x V (chaos), with BLOSUM62-based TCRdist calculated between CDR3 peptides within each V-J. Welch's t-statistics and random forest reduced just over 500 V-J features to roughly 13, which were used in a naive Bayes classifier (R e1071). The similarity between thyroid and blood repertoires was quantified using the Morisita-Horn index. The public reads were reprocessed in TCRdb via fastp at Q25 and MiXCR, keeping in-frame beta chains. Entries that share a CDR3 protein sequence are merged under the most common genes and DNA. The authors' filters were not applied to this entry. Counted in this sample were 500,000 to 750,000 distinct CDR3 sequences; about half of them appeared once. Around 7.7% of the sample belongs to the ten largest clones.

Graves' hyperthyroidism was defined as stable when no progression to ophthalmopathy occurred over 18 months of follow-up. The hyperthyroidism patients were between 18 and 65 years old and newly diagnosed, with a disease duration of less than 2 months. Patients with uncontrolled infections, other autoimmune diseases, pregnancy or lactation were excluded. Diagnoses were based on clinical symptoms, serum thyroxine and TRAb, thyroid ultrasound and orbital computed tomography. Trizol reagent was used to extract total RNA, and RNA quality was then checked on an Agilent 2100 Bioanalyzer. General study outcomes and caveats: Most expanded thyroid clonotypes (frequency above 0.001) were also detected in blood, suggesting blood repertoires may reflect thyroid immune responses. In validation, the model predicted progression to ophthalmopathy a median of roughly six months before onset, with roughly 71% sensitivity and more than 72% specificity. No statistical method was used to fix the sample size in advance, and group allocation was not hidden from the investigators. A 13 V-J signature model separated ophthalmopathy from stable hyperthyroidism, with roughly 88% sensitivity and around 84% specificity in cross-validation and 80%/75% in testing.

A word on this clonotype: Its binding antigen is unknown. No much larger clonotype is one base removed from it; base qualities were not supplied.

The receptor was derived from a woman under 30 with Graves' hyperthyroidism. The chain is encoded by TRBV6-6 joined to TRBJ2-5; 13 bases in between match TRBD2. Specimen: peripheral blood or thyroid tissue (not recorded which). The bases read TGTGCCAGCAGGGTACTAGCGGGAGGGGAGACCCAGTACTTC. Its protein is CASRVLAGGETQYF.